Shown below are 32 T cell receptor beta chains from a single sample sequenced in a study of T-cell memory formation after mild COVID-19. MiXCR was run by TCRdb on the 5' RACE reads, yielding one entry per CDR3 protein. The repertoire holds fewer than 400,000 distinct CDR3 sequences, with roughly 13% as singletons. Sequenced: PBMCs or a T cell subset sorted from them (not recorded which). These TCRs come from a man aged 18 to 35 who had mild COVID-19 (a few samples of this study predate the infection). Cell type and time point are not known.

The CDR3 reads CASSQGAGQPQHF. CDR3 DNA: TGCGCCAGCAGCCAAGGAGCAGGTCAGCCCCAGCATTTT. The chain is built from TRBV4-3 and TRBJ1-5; D ambiguous. The germline gives CDR1 LGHNA, CDR2 YSLEER. This CDR3 contains 13 residues. Trimming stripped 1 base from V and 6 bases from J, with 7 bases between.

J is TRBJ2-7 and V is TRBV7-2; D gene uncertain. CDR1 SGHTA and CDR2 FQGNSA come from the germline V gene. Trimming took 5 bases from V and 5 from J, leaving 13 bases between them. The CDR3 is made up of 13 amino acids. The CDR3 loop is CASSQGMGNEQYV. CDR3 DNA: TGTGCCAGCAGCCAAGGGATGGGAAACGAGCAGTACGTC.

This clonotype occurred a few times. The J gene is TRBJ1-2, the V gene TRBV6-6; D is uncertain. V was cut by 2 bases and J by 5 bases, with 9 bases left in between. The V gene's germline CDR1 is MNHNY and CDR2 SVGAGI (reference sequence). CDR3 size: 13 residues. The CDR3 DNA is TGTGCCAGCAGTTACGGGCAAATTTATGGCTACACCTTC. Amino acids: CASSYGQIYGYTF.

Here the CDR3 reads CASTLGQWAFF. The CDR3 DNA sequence: TGTGCCAGCACCCTTGGACAATGGGCTTTCTTT. The chain joins TRBV3-1 to TRBJ1-1; TRBD1 might be the D (5 bases). CDR3 length: 11 amino acids. In germline, CDR1 is LGHDT, CDR2 YNNKEL (reference sequence). Trimming took off 7 bases at V and 11 bases at J, with 14 bases between the two ends.

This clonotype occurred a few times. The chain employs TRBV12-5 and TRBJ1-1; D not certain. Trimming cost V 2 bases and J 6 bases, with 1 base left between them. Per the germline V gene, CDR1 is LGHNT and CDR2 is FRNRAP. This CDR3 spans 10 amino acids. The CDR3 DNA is TGTGCTAGTGGTTTGTCTGAAGCTTTCTTT. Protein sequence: CASGLSEAFF.

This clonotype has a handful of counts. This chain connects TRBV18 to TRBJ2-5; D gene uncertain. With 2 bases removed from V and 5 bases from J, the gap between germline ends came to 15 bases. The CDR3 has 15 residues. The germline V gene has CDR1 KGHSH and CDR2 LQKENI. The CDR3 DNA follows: TGTGCCAGCTCACCAAGGGAACAGTTGGGCGAGACCCAGTACTTC. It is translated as CASSPREQLGETQYF.

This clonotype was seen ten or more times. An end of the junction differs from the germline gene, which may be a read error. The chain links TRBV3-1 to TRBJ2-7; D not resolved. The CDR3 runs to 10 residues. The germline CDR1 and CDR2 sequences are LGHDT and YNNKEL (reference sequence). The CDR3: CASSQVEIVF. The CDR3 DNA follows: TGTGCCAGCAGCCAAGTCGAAATAGTCTTC.

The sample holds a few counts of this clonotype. In DNA, the CDR3 is TGTGCCAGCAGCTTTGAGGCGGGGGGCGGCGAGACCCAGTACTTC. Amino acid sequence: CASSFEAGGGETQYF. The chain links TRBV7-9 to TRBJ2-5, with 8 bases matching TRBD2. The trim removed 3 bases at V and 5 bases at J, leaving 8 bases unmatched. The CDR3 has 15 amino acids. The V gene's germline CDR1 is SEHNR and CDR2 FQNEAQ (reference sequence).

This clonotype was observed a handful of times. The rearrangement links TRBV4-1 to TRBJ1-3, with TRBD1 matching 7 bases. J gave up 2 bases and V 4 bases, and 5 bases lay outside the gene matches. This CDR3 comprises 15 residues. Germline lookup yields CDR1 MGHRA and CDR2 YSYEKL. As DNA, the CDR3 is TGCGCCAGCAGCCGGAAGACAGGGACTGGAAACACCATATATTTT. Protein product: CASSRKTGTGNTIYF.

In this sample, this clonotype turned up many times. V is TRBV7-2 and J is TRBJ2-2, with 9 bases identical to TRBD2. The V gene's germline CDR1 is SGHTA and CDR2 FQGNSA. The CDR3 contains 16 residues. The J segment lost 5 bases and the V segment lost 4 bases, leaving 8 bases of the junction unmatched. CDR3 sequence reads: CASSYLAGVGTGELFF. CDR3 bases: TGTGCCAGCAGCTATTTAGCGGGGGTAGGGACCGGGGAGCTGTTTTTT. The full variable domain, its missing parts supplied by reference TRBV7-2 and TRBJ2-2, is GAGVSQSPSNKVTEKGKDVELRCDPISGHTALYWYRQSLGQGLEFLIYFQGNSAPDKSGLPSDRFSAERTGGSVSTLTIQRTQQEDSAVYLCASSYLAGVGTGELFFGEGSRLTVL.

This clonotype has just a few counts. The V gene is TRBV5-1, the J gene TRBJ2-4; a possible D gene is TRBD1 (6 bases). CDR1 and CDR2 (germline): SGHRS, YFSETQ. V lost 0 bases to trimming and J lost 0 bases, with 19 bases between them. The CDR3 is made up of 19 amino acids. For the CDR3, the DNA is TGCGCCAGCAGCTTGGCCGGACCGAATTCAGGGGTAGCCAAAAACATTCAGTACTTC. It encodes CASSLAGPNSGVAKNIQYF. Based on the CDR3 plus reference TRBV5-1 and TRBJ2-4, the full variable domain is KAGVTQTPRYLIKTRGQQVTLSCSPISGHRSVSWYQQTPGQGLQFLFEYFSETQRNKGNFPGRFSGRQFSNSRSEMNVSTLELGDSALYLCASSLAGPNSGVAKNIQYFGAGTRLSVL.

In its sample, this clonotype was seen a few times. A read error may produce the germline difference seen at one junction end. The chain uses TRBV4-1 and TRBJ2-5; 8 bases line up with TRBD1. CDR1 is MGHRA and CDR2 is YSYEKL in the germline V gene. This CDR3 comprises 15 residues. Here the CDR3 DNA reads TGCGCCAGCAGCCGAGGGGCAGGGGGCCTTGAGAGCCAGTACTTC. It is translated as CASSRGAGGLESQYF.

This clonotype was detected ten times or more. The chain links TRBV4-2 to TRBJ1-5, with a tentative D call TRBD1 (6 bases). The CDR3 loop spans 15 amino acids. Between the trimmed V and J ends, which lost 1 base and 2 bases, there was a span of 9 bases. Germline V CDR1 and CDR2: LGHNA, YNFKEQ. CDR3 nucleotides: TGTGCCAGCAGCCAAGTGAGGGGGGGCAATCAGCCCCAGCATTTT. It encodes CASSQVRGGNQPQHF.

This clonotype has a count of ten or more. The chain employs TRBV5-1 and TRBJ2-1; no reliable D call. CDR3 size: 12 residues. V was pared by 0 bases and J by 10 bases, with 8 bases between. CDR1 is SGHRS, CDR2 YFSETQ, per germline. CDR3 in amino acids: CASSLGSTEQFF. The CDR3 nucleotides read TGCGCCAGCAGCTTGGGGTCGACCGAGCAGTTCTTC.

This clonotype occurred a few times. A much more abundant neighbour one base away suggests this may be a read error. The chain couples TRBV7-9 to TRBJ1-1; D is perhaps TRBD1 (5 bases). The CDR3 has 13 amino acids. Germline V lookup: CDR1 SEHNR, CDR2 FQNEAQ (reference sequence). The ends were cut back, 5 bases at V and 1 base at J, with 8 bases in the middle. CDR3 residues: CASSEDRNTEAFF. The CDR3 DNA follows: TGTGCCAGCAGCGAAGACAGGAACACTGAAGCTTTCTTT.

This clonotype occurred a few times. CDR3 nucleotides: TGTGCCAGCAGCCTAGCGGTCCTAAGCGAGACCCAGTACTTC. Amino acids: CASSLAVLSETQYF. The rearrangement uses TRBV9 and TRBJ2-5, with 7 bases matching TRBD2. The V gene end was trimmed by 4 bases and the J gene end by 5 bases; junction bases not matched to a gene: 8. The CDR3 has 14 residues. Germline CDR1 is SGDLS and CDR2 is YYNGEE. The full variable domain, completed using reference TRBV9 and TRBJ2-5, is DSGVTQTPKHLITATGQRVTLRCSPRSGDLSVYWYQQSLDQGLQFLIQYYNGEERAKGNILERFSAQQFPDLHSELNLSSLELGDSALYFCASSLAVLSETQYFGPGTRLLVL.

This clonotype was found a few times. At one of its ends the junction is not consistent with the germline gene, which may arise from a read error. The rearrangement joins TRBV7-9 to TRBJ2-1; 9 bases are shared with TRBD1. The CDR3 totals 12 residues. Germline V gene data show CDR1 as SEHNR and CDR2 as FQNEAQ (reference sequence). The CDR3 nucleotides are TGTGCCAGCAGCATTGACAGGGGGAAGGACCTCTTC. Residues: CASSIDRGKDLF.

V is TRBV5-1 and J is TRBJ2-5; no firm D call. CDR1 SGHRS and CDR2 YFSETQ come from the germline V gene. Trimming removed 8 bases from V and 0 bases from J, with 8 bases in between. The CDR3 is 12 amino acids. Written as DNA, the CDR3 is TGCGCCAGTCACCAGTACCAAGAGACCCAGTACTTC. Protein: CASHQYQETQYF.

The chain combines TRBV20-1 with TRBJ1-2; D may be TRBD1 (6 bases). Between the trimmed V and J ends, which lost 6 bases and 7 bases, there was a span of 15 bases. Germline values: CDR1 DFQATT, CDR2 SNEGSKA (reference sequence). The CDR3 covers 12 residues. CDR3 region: CSAEGGVGGYTF. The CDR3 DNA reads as TGCAGTGCCGAGGGGGGAGTGGGTGGCTACACCTTC.

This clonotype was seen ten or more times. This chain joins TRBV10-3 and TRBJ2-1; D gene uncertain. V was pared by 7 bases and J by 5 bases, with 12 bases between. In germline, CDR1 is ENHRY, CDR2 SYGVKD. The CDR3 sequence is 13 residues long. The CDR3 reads CAIKSGENNEQFF. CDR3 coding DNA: TGTGCCATCAAGTCTGGGGAAAACAATGAGCAGTTCTTC.

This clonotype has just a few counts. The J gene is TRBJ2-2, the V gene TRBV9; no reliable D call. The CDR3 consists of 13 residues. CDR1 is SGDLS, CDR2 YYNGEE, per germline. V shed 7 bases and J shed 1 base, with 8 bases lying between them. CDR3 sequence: CASCSLNTGELFF. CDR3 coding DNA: TGTGCCAGCTGTAGCCTGAACACCGGGGAGCTGTTTTTT. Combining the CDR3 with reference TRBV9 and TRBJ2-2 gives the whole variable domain DSGVTQTPKHLITATGQRVTLRCSPRSGDLSVYWYQQSLDQGLQFLIQYYNGEERAKGNILERFSAQQFPDLHSELNLSSLELGDSALYFCASCSLNTGELFFGEGSRLTVL.

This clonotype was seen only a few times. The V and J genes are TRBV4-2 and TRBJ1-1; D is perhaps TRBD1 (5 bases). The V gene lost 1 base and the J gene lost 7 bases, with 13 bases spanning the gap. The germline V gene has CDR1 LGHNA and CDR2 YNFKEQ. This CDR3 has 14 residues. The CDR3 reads CASSQVGAGREAFF. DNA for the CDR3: TGTGCCAGCAGCCAAGTTGGGGCGGGGCGTGAAGCTTTCTTT.

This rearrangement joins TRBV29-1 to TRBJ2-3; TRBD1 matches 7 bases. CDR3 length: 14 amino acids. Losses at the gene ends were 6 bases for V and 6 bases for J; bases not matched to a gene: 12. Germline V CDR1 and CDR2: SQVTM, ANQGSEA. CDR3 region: CSVAGQAVGDTQYF. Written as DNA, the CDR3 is TGCAGCGTAGCTGGACAGGCCGTGGGGGATACGCAGTATTTT.

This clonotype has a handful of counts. The CDR3: CASSRHTGNTEAFF. The CDR3 bases are TGTGCCAGCAGCAGACACACAGGGAACACTGAAGCTTTCTTT. The chain has TRBV7-2 and TRBJ1-1, with a tentative D call TRBD1 (5 bases). The germline V and J ends were trimmed by 5 bases and 1 base, with 11 bases remaining between them. Germline assignment: CDR1 SGHTA and CDR2 FQGNSA. CDR3 length equals 14 residues.

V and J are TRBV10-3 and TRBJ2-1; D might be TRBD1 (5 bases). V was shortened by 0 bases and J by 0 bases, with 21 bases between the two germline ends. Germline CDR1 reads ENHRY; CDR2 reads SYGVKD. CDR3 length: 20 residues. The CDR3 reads CAISESTGQGFSVSYNEQFF. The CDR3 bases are TGTGCCATCAGTGAGTCGACTGGCCAGGGTTTTTCAGTCTCCTACAATGAGCAGTTCTTC.

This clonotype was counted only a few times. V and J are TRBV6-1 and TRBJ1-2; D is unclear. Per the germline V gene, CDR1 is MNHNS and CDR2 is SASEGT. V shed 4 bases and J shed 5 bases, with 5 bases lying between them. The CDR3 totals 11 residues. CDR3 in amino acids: CASSVAYGYTF. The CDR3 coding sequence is TGTGCCAGCAGTGTCGCTTATGGCTACACCTTC.

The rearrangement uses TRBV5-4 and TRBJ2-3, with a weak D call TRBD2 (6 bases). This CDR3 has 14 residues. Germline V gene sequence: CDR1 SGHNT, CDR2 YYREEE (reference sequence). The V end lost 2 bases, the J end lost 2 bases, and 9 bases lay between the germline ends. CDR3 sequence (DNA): TGTGCCAGCAGCTTTAGCGGCTTCACAGATACGCAGTATTTT. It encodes CASSFSGFTDTQYF.

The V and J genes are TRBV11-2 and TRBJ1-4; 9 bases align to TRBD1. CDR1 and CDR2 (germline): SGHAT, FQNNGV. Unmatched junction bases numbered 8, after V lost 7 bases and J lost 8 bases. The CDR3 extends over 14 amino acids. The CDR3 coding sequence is TGTGCCAGCACGAACCGGGACAGGGCGGAAAAACTGTTTTTT. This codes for CASTNRDRAEKLFF.

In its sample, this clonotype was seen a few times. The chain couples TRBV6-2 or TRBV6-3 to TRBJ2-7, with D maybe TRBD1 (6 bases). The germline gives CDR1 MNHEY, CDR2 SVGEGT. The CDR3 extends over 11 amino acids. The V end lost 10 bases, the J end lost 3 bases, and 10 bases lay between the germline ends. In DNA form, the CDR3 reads TGTGCCACCCGCAGGGGCTACGAGCAGTACGTC. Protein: CATRRGYEQYV.

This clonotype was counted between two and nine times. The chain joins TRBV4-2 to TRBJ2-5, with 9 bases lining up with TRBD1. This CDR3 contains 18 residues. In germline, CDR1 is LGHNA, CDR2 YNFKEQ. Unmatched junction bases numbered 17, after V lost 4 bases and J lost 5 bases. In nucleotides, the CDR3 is TGTGCCAGCAGCCCTACTGGACCCGGGACAGGGTGGGGGGAGACCCAGTACTTC. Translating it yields CASSPTGPGTGWGETQYF.

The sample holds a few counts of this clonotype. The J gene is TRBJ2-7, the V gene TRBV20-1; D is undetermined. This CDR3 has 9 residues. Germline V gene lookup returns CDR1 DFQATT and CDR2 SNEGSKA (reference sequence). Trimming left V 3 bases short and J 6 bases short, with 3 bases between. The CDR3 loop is CSARSEQYV. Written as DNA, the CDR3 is TGCAGTGCTAGGTCCGAGCAGTACGTC.

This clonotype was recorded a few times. The DNA for the CDR3 is TGTGCCAGCAGCATGAAAGGACAGGGAACGAATTACTATGGCTACACCTTC. As protein: CASSMKGQGTNYYGYTF. This chain uses TRBV21-1 with TRBJ1-2; the table's D call, TRBD1, was not checked against the DNA. TRBV21-1 is a listed pseudogene. The CDR3 length is 17 residues.